Following are 13 T cell receptor beta chains from one sample sequenced in a study of T cells in localized non-small cell lung cancer. Data came from immunoSEQ multiplex PCR; TCRdb stores just in-frame clones and leaves some out. The table lists fewer than 1,500 clones, approximately 25% of them singletons, with 7.9% in the top ten. The sequenced sample was lung tumor tissue, obtained before any cancer treatment. Source of these receptors: a male donor aged 60 or older with stage II lung adenocarcinoma.

The J gene is TRBJ1-4, the V gene TRBV19; the match to TRBD1 covers 8 bases. CDR1 is LNHDA and CDR2 is SQIVND in the germline V gene (reference sequence). V lost 7 bases and J lost 8; bases outside the gene matches: 12. This CDR3 is built from 15 residues. This CDR3 is CASNPRQGWNEKLFF. The CDR3 DNA is TGTGCCAGTAATCCCCGACAGGGGTGGAACGAAAAACTGTTTTTT.

This clone has just a few counts. The genes are TRBV11-3 and TRBJ2-5, with 7 bases identical to TRBD2. Germline V gives CDR1 SGHNT, CDR2 YENEEA. V lost 4 bases, J lost 2 bases, and 7 bases stayed unmatched. This CDR3 has 15 residues. The CDR3 DNA sequence: TGTGCCAGCAGCTCGGGAGGAAATCGTCAAGAGACCCAGTACTTC. Its translation: CASSSGGNRQETQYF. Together with reference TRBV11-3 and TRBJ2-5, the CDR3 gives the full variable domain: EAGVVQSPRYKIIEKKQPVAFWCNPISGHNTLYWYLQNLGQGPELLIRYENEEAVDDSQLPKDRFSAERLKGVDSTLKIQPAELGDSAVYLCASSSGGNRQETQYFGPGTRLLVL.

The V and J genes are TRBV19 and TRBJ1-3, with TRBD1 matching over 8 bases. J lost 9 bases, V lost 5 bases, and 6 bases had no gene match. This CDR3 spans 13 amino acids. Germline assignment: CDR1 LNHDA and CDR2 SQIVND (reference sequence). The CDR3 is CASSGTGKATIYF. The DNA for the CDR3 is TGTGCCAGTAGTGGGACAGGAAAGGCCACCATATATTTT.

This clone came up a few times. The chain recombines TRBV6-8 with TRBJ1-2, with 7 bases that match TRBD1. Germline CDR1 MNHGY, CDR2 SAAAGT. The CDR3 is 14 amino acids. The V segment lost 2 bases and the J segment 7 bases; nucleotides outside the gene matches: 7. Here the CDR3 reads CASSYGTAVPGYTF. The CDR3 nucleotides are TGTGCCAGCAGTTACGGGACAGCTGTCCCTGGCTACACCTTC.

The chain couples TRBV6-8 to TRBJ2-1; TRBD2 aligns across 10 bases. V trimming: 5 bases; J trimming: 2 bases; junction bases outside the gene matches: 9. The CDR3 has 17 amino acids. Germline V gene sequence: CDR1 MNHGY, CDR2 SAAAGT. The CDR3 DNA is TGTGCCAGCAGTAAGAGACTAGCGGGCCGGACCTACAATGAGCAGTTCTTC. Its translation: CASSKRLAGRTYNEQFF.

This chain connects TRBV6-8 to TRBJ1-3; unclear D gene. This CDR3 comprises 13 residues. Trimming took off 5 bases at V and 4 bases at J, with 9 bases between the two ends. Germline values: CDR1 MNHGY, CDR2 SAAAGT. The CDR3 DNA reads TGTGCCAGCAGTAACCCAGAGGGAAACACCATATATTTT. This gives the protein CASSNPEGNTIYF.

This clone was observed a handful of times. The gene calls are TRBV6-8 and TRBJ2-7; 9 bases are a match to TRBD1. This CDR3 is 14 amino acids long. Germline CDR1 is MNHGY and CDR2 is SAAAGT. The J segment lost 0 bases and the V segment lost 4 bases, leaving 1 base of the junction unmatched. CDR3 coding DNA: TGTGCCAGCAGTTGGACAGGGGACTCCTACGAGCAGTACTTC. This gives the protein CASSWTGDSYEQYF.

This clone is judged medium-sized. The gene calls are TRBV6-8 and TRBJ1-2; D is uncertain. V lost 0 bases to trimming and J lost 8 bases, with 16 bases between them. The CDR3 has 15 amino acids. In germline, CDR1 is MNHGY, CDR2 SAAAGT. The CDR3 coding sequence is TGTGCCAGCAGTTACTCTCCCCAGTTTTTTGGAGGCTACACCTTC. It specifies CASSYSPQFFGGYTF.

This clone was seen more than once but under ten times. V gene TRBV6-8 combines with J gene TRBJ2-2, with D perhaps given as TRBD1 or TRBD2 (5 bases each). Trimming cost V 8 bases and J 1 base, with 11 bases left between them. CDR3 length: 14 residues. Germline-derived CDR1 and CDR2 are MNHGY and SAAAGT. DNA for the CDR3: TGTGCCAGCTCCGGGACCCGGAACACCGGGGAGCTGTTTTTT. It is translated as CASSGTRNTGELFF.

This clone was detected only a few times. The chain has TRBV19 and TRBJ1-1; D gene uncertain. The CDR3 length is 15 residues. Germline V gene sequence: CDR1 LNHDA, CDR2 SQIVND (reference sequence). V was clipped by 5 bases and J by 1 base, with 14 bases between them. The CDR3, as DNA: TGTGCCAGTAGTGTTCCTCCCCGGGGGAACACTGAAGCTTTCTTT. It encodes CASSVPPRGNTEAFF.

In this sample, this clone turned up a few times. The V gene is TRBV9, the J gene TRBJ1-2, with 8 bases lining up with TRBD1. The CDR3 is 16 amino acids. The junction had 8 bases not matched to a gene; V was cut back by 0 bases and J by 4 bases. Germline CDR1 SGDLS, CDR2 YYNGEE. For the CDR3, the DNA is TGTGCCAGCAGCGTAGGGTTCTCAGGGGGCATCTATGGCTACACCTTC. Encoded protein: CASSVGFSGGIYGYTF.

This chain connects TRBV11-3 to TRBJ2-1; 10 nucleotides line up with TRBD2. The junction had 1 base not matched to a gene; V was cut back by 1 base and J by 4 bases. CDR3 size: 15 residues. Per the germline V gene, CDR1 is SGHNT and CDR2 is YENEEA. Here the CDR3 DNA reads TGTGCCAGCAGCTTAGGAGCGGGAGGGTACAATGAGCAGTTCTTC. Protein sequence: CASSLGAGGYNEQFF. Drawing the rest from reference TRBV11-3 and TRBJ2-1, the complete variable domain is EAGVVQSPRYKIIEKKQPVAFWCNPISGHNTLYWYLQNLGQGPELLIRYENEEAVDDSQLPKDRFSAERLKGVDSTLKIQPAELGDSAVYLCASSLGAGGYNEQFFGPGTRLTVL.

This clone was seen a few times. The chain recombines TRBV6-8 with TRBJ1-1; TRBD1 matches at 11 bases. The trim removed 7 bases at V and 4 bases at J, leaving 8 bases unmatched. CDR1 is MNHGY, CDR2 SAAAGT, per germline. This CDR3 has 15 amino acids. The CDR3 DNA follows: TGTGCCAGCACACGAGCCGGGACAGGGGGCACTGAAGCTTTCTTT. Its protein product is CASTRAGTGGTEAFF.